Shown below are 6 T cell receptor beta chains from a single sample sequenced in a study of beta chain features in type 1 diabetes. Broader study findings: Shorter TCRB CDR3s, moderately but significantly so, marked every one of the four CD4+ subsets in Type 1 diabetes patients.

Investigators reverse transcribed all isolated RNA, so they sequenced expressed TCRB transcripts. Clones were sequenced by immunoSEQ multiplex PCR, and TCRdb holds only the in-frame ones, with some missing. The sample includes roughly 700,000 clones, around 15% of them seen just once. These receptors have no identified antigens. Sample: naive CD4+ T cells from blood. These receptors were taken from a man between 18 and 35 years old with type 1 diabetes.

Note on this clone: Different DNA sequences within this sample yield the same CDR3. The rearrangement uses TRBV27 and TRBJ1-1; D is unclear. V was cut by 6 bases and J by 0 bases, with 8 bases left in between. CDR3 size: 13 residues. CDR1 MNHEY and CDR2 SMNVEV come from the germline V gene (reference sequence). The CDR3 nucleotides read TGTGCCAGCAGCCTGACGGTGAACACTGAAGCTTTCTTT. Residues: CASSLTVNTEAFF.

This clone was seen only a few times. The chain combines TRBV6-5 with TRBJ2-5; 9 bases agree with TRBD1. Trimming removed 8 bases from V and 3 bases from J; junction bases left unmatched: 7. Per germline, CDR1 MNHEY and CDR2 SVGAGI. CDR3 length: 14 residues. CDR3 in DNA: TGTGCCAGCGGGTTAGGGACAGGGAAAGAGACCCAGTACTTC. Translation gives CASGLGTGKETQYF.

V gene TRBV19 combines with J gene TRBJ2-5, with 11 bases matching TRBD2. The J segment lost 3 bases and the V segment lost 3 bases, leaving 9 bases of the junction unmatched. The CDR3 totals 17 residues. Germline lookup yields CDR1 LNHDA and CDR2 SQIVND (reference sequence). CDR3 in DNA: TGTGCCAGTAGTATCCCCCATAGCGGGGGGGTAAAAGAGACCCAGTACTTC. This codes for CASSIPHSGGVKETQYF.

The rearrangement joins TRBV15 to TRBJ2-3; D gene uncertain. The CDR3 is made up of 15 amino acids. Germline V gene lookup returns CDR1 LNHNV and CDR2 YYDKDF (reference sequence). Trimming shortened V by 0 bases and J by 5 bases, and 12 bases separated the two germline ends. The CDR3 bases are TGTGCCACCAGCAGAGATAAGGGCGTTGAAGATACGCAGTATTTT. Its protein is CATSRDKGVEDTQYF.

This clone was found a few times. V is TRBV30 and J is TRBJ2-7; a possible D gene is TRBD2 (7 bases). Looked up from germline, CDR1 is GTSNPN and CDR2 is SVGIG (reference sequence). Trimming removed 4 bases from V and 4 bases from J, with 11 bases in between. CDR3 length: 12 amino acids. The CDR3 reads CAWMAGAYEQYF. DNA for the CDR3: TGTGCCTGGATGGCGGGGGCTTACGAGCAGTACTTC. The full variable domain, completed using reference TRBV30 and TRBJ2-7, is SQTIHQWPATLVQPVGSPLSLECTVEGTSNPNLYWYRQAAGRGLQLLFYSVGIGQISSEVPQNLSASRPQDRQFILSSKKLLLSDSGFYLCAWMAGAYEQYFGPGTRLTVT.

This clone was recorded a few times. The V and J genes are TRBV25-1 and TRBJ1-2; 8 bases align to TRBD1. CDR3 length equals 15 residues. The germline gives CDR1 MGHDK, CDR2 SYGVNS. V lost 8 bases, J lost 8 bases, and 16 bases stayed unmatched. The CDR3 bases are TGTGCCAGCTGCACCGGGACAGGAACAATTAGGGGCTACACCTTC. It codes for CASCTGTGTIRGYTF.